The 27 T cell receptor beta chains given below trace back to one sample, sequenced in a study of Tregs in tolerant kidney transplant recipients (dated by TCRdb to the late 2010s). Libraries came from the immunoSEQ multiplex PCR assay. The table comes from immuneACCESS by way of TCRdb, which keeps in-frame sequences with V and J called. Part of the clones is missing from these tables; in studies checked, under half for an unresolved V gene and the rest for unknown reasons. The sample includes approximately 93,000 clones, with 80% to 95% observed a single time. The top ten clonotypes cover 0.46% of the sample. What this sample's time point label stands for: blood sample drawn before combined kidney and bone marrow transplant. This specimen was CD4+ T cells from blood, taken before the transplant. The receptors here all came from a human donor who received a combined kidney and bone marrow transplant.

The genes are TRBV18 and TRBJ1-3; TRBD1 agrees at 8 bases. The CDR3 is 15 residues long. The germline V gene has CDR1 KGHSH and CDR2 LQKENI. Unmatched junction bases numbered 9, after V lost 7 bases and J lost 4 bases. CDR3 region: CASFLRQGTGNTIYF. CDR3 bases: TGTGCCAGCTTCCTCCGACAGGGGACCGGAAACACCATATATTTT.

This chain links TRBV5-4 with TRBJ2-7, with D possibly TRBD1 on 6 matching bases. Germline-derived CDR1 and CDR2 are SGHNT and YYREEE (reference sequence). The V end was cut by 3 bases, the J end by 3 bases, with 7 bases between. The CDR3 has 12 residues. CDR3 DNA: TGTGCCAGCAGCTCGGACAGCTACGAGCAGTACTTC. Translation gives CASSSDSYEQYF. The variable domain in full, with the rest retrieved from reference TRBV5-4 and TRBJ2-7, is ETGVTQSPTHLIKTRGQQVTLRCSSQSGHNTVSWYQQALGQGPQFIFQYYREEENGRGNFPPRFSGLQFPNYSSELNVNALELDDSALYLCASSSDSYEQYFGPGTRLTVT.

The chain employs TRBV19 and TRBJ1-1, with 10 bases that match TRBD1. The CDR3 is 13 amino acids. Germline CDR1 LNHDA, CDR2 SQIVND (reference sequence). The ends lost 5 bases at V and 6 bases at J; junction bases unmatched: 3. CDR3 protein: CASSGQGGSEAFF. The CDR3 DNA reads TGTGCCAGTAGTGGACAGGGGGGATCTGAAGCTTTCTTT. The full variable domain, completed using reference TRBV19 and TRBJ1-1, is DGGITQSPKYLFRKEGQNVTLSCEQNLNHDAMYWYRQDPGQGLRLIYYSQIVNDFQKGDIAEGYSVSREKKESFPLTVTSAQKNPTAFYLCASSGQGGSEAFFGQGTRLTVV.

This clone was detected only once. The rearrangement links TRBV18 to TRBJ2-3; D is perhaps TRBD2 (6 bases). This CDR3 contains 18 residues. The V and J ends lost 6 bases and 0 bases respectively, with 22 bases between them. Germline V gene lookup returns CDR1 KGHSH and CDR2 LQKENI. CDR3 sequence: CASSLLPSGTLSTDTQYF. CDR3 sequence (DNA): TGTGCCAGCTCGCTTCTACCGTCCGGGACTCTAAGCACAGATACGCAGTATTTT.

CDR3 DNA: TGTGCCACCAGCAGAGATGCCGCCGGGGGGGGTTACGAGCAGTACTTC. It codes for CATSRDAAGGGYEQYF. The V call is TRBV15, the J call TRBJ2-7; 8 positions agree with TRBD2. This CDR3 contains 16 residues. The germline V gene has CDR1 LNHNV and CDR2 YYDKDF (reference sequence). V was clipped by 0 bases and J by 4 bases; unmatched bases: 8.

The V gene is TRBV11-2, the J gene TRBJ1-6; the D gene is possibly TRBD1 (5 bases). The V and J ends lost 3 bases and 10 bases respectively, with 10 bases between them. From germline, CDR1 is SGHAT and CDR2 FQNNGV. The length of the CDR3 is 13 residues. This CDR3 is CASSFPGESPLHF. For the CDR3, the DNA is TGTGCCAGCAGCTTCCCGGGGGAATCACCCCTCCACTTT.

The chain employs TRBV11-2 and TRBJ2-5; D ambiguous. V lost 1 base and J lost 2, with 5 bases in between. Germline V gene lookup returns CDR1 SGHAT and CDR2 FQNNGV. The CDR3 is 13 amino acids. CDR3 sequence: CASSLVMQETQYF. The CDR3, as DNA: TGTGCCAGCAGCTTAGTAATGCAAGAGACCCAGTACTTC.

V usage is TRBV7-9 and J usage is TRBJ1-1; TRBD1 agrees at 9 bases. This CDR3 region has 18 residues. The V and J ends lost 5 bases and 0 bases, in that order; junction bases with no gene match: 13. In germline, CDR1 is SEHNR, CDR2 FQNEAQ (reference sequence). The CDR3 region has the DNA TGTGCCAGCAGCCCCCGGGACAGGGTCAAGGGGATGAACACTGAAGCTTTCTTT. The encoded protein is CASSPRDRVKGMNTEAFF.

Here the CDR3 DNA reads TGTGCCAGCAGTTTATCCAGTAACTATGGCTACACCTTC. Translating it yields CASSLSSNYGYTF. The chain is built from TRBV28 and TRBJ1-2, with no clear D. The CDR3 contains 13 residues. Germline CDR1 reads MDHEN; CDR2 reads SYDVKM. Trimming left V 1 base short and J 1 base short, with 4 bases between.

This chain's CDR3 is CASSSLPDKSETQYF. The CDR3 nucleotides read TGTGCCAGCAGTTCACTCCCAGACAAGTCAGAGACCCAGTACTTC. J is TRBJ2-5 and V is TRBV28, with D unresolved. There are 15 residues in the CDR3. CDR1 MDHEN and CDR2 SYDVKM come from the germline V gene. The V and J ends lost 4 bases and 4 bases respectively, with 16 bases between them.

The chain employs TRBV18 and TRBJ2-7, with D tentatively TRBD1 (5 bases). Germline V gene sequence: CDR1 KGHSH, CDR2 LQKENI. This CDR3 has 15 residues. Deletions cut 3 bases from V and 5 bases from J, with 17 bases between. The CDR3 sequence: CASSPTAWGFNEQYF. The CDR3 bases are TGTGCCAGCTCACCTACAGCGTGGGGCTTTAACGAGCAGTACTTC.

This rearrangement joins TRBV9 to TRBJ2-5; 9 bases are a match to TRBD1. Germline trimming cut 3 bases from V and 3 bases from J; bases unmatched to any gene: 9. The length of the CDR3 is 16 residues. The germline V gene encodes CDR1 SGDLS and CDR2 YYNGEE. The CDR3 DNA follows: TGTGCCAGCAGCGGAAGACAGGGGGTTTGGGAAGAGACCCAGTACTTC. Translating gives CASSGRQGVWEETQYF.

CDR3 nucleotides: TGTGCCATCGGGGGGACAGGGAGTTCCGGGGAGCTGTTTTTT. This translates into CAIGGTGSSGELFF. The V gene is TRBV10-3, the J gene TRBJ2-2; 9 bases align to TRBD1. Looked up from germline, CDR1 is ENHRY and CDR2 is SYGVKD. The ends lost 8 bases at V and 6 bases at J; junction bases unmatched: 7. The CDR3 extends over 14 amino acids.

The chain has TRBV2 and TRBJ2-5; 9 nucleotides agree with TRBD2. The CDR3 is 15 residues long. J lost 5 bases, V lost 7 bases, and 11 bases had no gene match. Germline V gene sequence: CDR1 SNHLY, CDR2 FYNNEI. Here the CDR3 reads CASTDGGGARETQYF. DNA of the CDR3: TGTGCCAGCACAGATGGCGGGGGGGCCCGGGAGACCCAGTACTTC.

The chain combines TRBV15 with TRBJ2-3; a possible D gene is TRBD2 (6 bases). V was trimmed by 9 bases and J by 1 base, leaving 20 bases between them. The CDR3 contains 16 residues. The germline V gene has CDR1 LNHNV and CDR2 YYDKDF (reference sequence). The CDR3 bases are TGTGCCACGTATGGCGGAGGGGCTCTCGGCACAGATACGCAGTATTTT. This gives the protein CATYGGGALGTDTQYF. The full variable domain, its missing parts supplied by reference TRBV15 and TRBJ2-3, is DAMVIQNPRYQVTQFGKPVTLSCSQTLNHNVMYWYQQKSSQAPKLLFHYYDKDFNNEADTPDNFQSRRPNTSFCFLDIRSPGLGDTAMYLCATYGGGALGTDTQYFGPGTRLTVL.

This CDR3 reads CASTSGGGFQPQHF. CDR3 DNA sequence: TGTGCCAGCACCTCAGGGGGCGGATTTCAGCCCCAGCATTTT. The chain combines TRBV5-6 with TRBJ1-5; 8 bases agree with TRBD1. Germline values: CDR1 SGHDT, CDR2 YYEEEE. Germline trimming cut 6 bases from V and 6 bases from J; bases unmatched to any gene: 8. The CDR3 is 14 amino acids.

The CDR3, as DNA: TGTGCCAGCAGGCCCACGACATACGAGCAGTACTTC. Amino acids: CASRPTTYEQYF. The genes are TRBV28 and TRBJ2-7; D call uncertain. Germline V gene lookup returns CDR1 MDHEN and CDR2 SYDVKM. V lost 6 bases and J 4 bases, leaving 10 bases between the germline ends. The CDR3 loop spans 12 amino acids.

The V and J genes are TRBV4-2 and TRBJ2-5; a weak D match, TRBD2 (5 bases). The germline gives CDR1 LGHNA, CDR2 YNFKEQ. Trimming took off 0 bases at V and 5 bases at J, with 10 bases between the two ends. This CDR3 contains 14 residues. Written as DNA, the CDR3 is TGTGCCAGCAGCCAAGAGGGGTCGGGGGAGACCCAGTACTTC. Protein sequence: CASSQEGSGETQYF.

The chain has TRBV7-2 and TRBJ2-7; D may be TRBD2 (6 bases). The CDR3 runs to 14 residues. V dropped 1 base and J dropped 5 bases, with 12 bases sitting between them. Germline lookup yields CDR1 SGHTA and CDR2 FQGNSA. The CDR3 DNA sequence: TGTGCCAGCAGCTTAGATTGGGGGGTTGACGAGCAGTACTTC. This encodes CASSLDWGVDEQYF.

This chain joins TRBV7-2 and TRBJ2-2, with 12 bases fitting TRBD1. The J segment lost 11 bases and the V segment lost 1 base, leaving 5 bases of the junction unmatched. Germline V gives CDR1 SGHTA, CDR2 FQGNSA. The CDR3 runs to 15 residues. This chain's CDR3 is CASSLDGTGGRELFF. Written as DNA, the CDR3 is TGTGCCAGCAGCTTAGACGGGACAGGGGGCAGAGAGCTGTTTTTT.

The chain recombines TRBV7-9 with TRBJ2-4; D possibly corresponds to TRBD1 (6 bases). Germline V lookup: CDR1 SEHNR, CDR2 FQNEAQ (reference sequence). V was pared by 5 bases and J by 5 bases, with 13 bases between. The CDR3 loop spans 14 amino acids. CDR3 sequence reads: CASSPTGIQNIQYF. CDR3 DNA sequence: TGTGCCAGCAGCCCCACAGGGATTCAAAACATTCAGTACTTC.

The chain uses TRBV6-1 and TRBJ2-1; 8 bases are a match to TRBD2. V gave up 4 bases and J gave up 3 bases; unmatched junction bases: 5. Looked up from germline, CDR1 is MNHNS and CDR2 is SASEGT. This CDR3 comprises 15 residues. CDR3 sequence (DNA): TGTGCCAGCAGTGGTACTAGCGGATACTACAATGAGCAGTTCTTC. It encodes CASSGTSGYYNEQFF.

This chain links TRBV10-3 with TRBJ1-3; D is undetermined. The V end lost 3 bases, the J end lost 0 bases, and 12 bases lay between the germline ends. This CDR3 is 16 amino acids long. Germline V gene data show CDR1 as ENHRY and CDR2 as SYGVKD. In nucleotides, the CDR3 is TGTGCCATCAGTGACCCCGGACTGAGCTCTGGAAACACCATATATTTT. Translating gives CAISDPGLSSGNTIYF.

The V call is TRBV19, the J call TRBJ2-6; 8 bases agree with TRBD1. The CDR3 is made up of 17 amino acids. V shed 4 bases, J shed 0 bases, and the junction held 5 bases outside the gene matches. The germline V gene encodes CDR1 LNHDA and CDR2 SQIVND (reference sequence). The CDR3 DNA follows: TGTGCCAGTAGTAGCGGACAGGGCCACTCTGGGGCCAACGTCCTGACTTTC. It codes for CASSSGQGHSGANVLTF.

This chain connects TRBV19 to TRBJ2-7; D is perhaps TRBD2 (5 bases). V dropped 5 bases and J dropped 2 bases, with 16 bases sitting between them. This CDR3 has 15 residues. Looked up from germline, CDR1 is LNHDA and CDR2 is SQIVND (reference sequence). Written as DNA, the CDR3 is TGTGCCAGTAGTGCCAGAGGAGCGGAAACCTACGAGCAGTACTTC. Protein sequence: CASSARGAETYEQYF.

The chain couples TRBV28 to TRBJ2-2; TRBD1 might be the D (5 bases). The CDR3 sequence is 15 residues long. Germline assignment: CDR1 MDHEN and CDR2 SYDVKM. V shed 2 bases and J shed 3 bases, with 10 bases lying between them. The CDR3 protein is CASSLGARDTGELFF. DNA of the CDR3: TGTGCCAGCAGTTTAGGGGCTAGGGACACCGGGGAGCTGTTTTTT.

The rearrangement uses TRBV4-2 and TRBJ2-1; TRBD2 matches 12 bases. Germline V lookup: CDR1 LGHNA, CDR2 YNFKEQ. This CDR3 is 15 amino acids long. Trimming removed 1 base from V and 12 bases from J; junction bases left unmatched: 7. CDR3 coding DNA: TGTGCCAGCAGCCAAGTCGGGCTAGCGGGAGGGATGCAGTTCTTC. Translating gives CASSQVGLAGGMQFF.